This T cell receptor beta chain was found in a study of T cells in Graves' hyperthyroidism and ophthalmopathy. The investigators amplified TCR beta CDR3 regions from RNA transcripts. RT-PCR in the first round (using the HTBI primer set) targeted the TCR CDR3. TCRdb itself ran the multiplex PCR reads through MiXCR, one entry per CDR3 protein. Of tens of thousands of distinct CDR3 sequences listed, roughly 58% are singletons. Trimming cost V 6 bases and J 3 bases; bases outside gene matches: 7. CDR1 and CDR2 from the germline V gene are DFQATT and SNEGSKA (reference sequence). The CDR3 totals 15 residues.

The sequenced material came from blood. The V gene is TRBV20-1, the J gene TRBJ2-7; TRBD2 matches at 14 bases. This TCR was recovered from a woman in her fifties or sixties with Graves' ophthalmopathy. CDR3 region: CSAALGLAGGYEQYF. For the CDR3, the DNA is TGCAGTGCGGCCTTAGGACTAGCGGGAGGCTACGAGCAGTACTTC.